These 18 T cell receptor beta chains came from one sample sequenced in a study of cytomegalovirus exposure and HLA in healthy donors (dated by TCRdb to the late 2010s). The library was generated by the immunoSEQ multiplex PCR assay. This immuneACCESS table, as held by TCRdb, lists in-frame sequences with V and J called but not all clones. Of the missing ones, under half trace to an unresolved V gene in checked studies; the others have no known cause. Counted in this sample were fewer than 250,000 clones; about nine tenths of them appeared once. 2% to 2.5% of the sample is in the top ten clones. The material sequenced was PBMCs. These receptors all stem from a woman between 18 and 30 years old in good health and CMV-seropositive.

The V and J genes are TRBV28 and TRBJ1-2; TRBD1 agrees at 8 bases. V lost 6 bases and J lost 7; bases outside the gene matches: 13. The CDR3 is 15 amino acids. CDR1 MDHEN and CDR2 SYDVKM come from the germline V gene. The CDR3, as DNA: TGTGCCAGCAGCCCACATTTCAGGGGGCCTACTGGCTACACCTTC. Its translation is CASSPHFRGPTGYTF.

V usage is TRBV6-6 and J usage is TRBJ1-1, with D perhaps matching TRBD1 (5 bases). The germline V gene has CDR1 MNHNY and CDR2 SVGAGI (reference sequence). The CDR3 is 15 residues long. The ends were cut back, 4 bases at V and 7 bases at J, with 19 bases in the middle. Here the CDR3 reads CASSSTRGMGNEAFF. In DNA form, the CDR3 reads TGTGCCAGCAGTTCGACACGGGGGATGGGTAATGAAGCTTTCTTT.

The CDR3 bases are TGTGCCAGCAGTTACTCGAGAGGGATTAACACTGAAGCTTTCTTT. Its protein is CASSYSRGINTEAFF. V gene TRBV6-5 combines with J gene TRBJ1-1; D is unresolved. The germline V gene has CDR1 MNHEY and CDR2 SVGAGI. CDR3 length equals 15 residues. V gave up 0 bases and J gave up 2 bases, with 10 bases separating them.

This chain connects TRBV7-6 to TRBJ1-1; D is ambiguous. CDR3 size: 16 residues. Germline V gives CDR1 SGHVS, CDR2 FNYEAQ. V was clipped by 4 bases and J by 1 base, with 16 bases between them. CDR3 nucleotide sequence: TGTGCCAGCAGCTCCCGTCCTGTTGGGCCGAACACTGAAGCTTTCTTT. This gives the protein CASSSRPVGPNTEAFF.

V and J are TRBV4-2 and TRBJ2-3, with D unclear. The CDR3 runs 14 residues. Germline-derived CDR1 and CDR2 are LGHNA and YNFKEQ. The ends were cut back, 0 bases at V and 4 bases at J, with 8 bases in the middle. This chain's CDR3 is CASSQDYSSDTQYF. The CDR3 bases are TGTGCCAGCAGCCAAGATTACAGTTCAGATACGCAGTATTTT.

V is TRBV5-1 and J is TRBJ1-2, with 7 bases identical to TRBD1. There are 15 residues in the CDR3. Germline V lookup: CDR1 SGHRS, CDR2 YFSETQ. With 2 bases clipped from V and 3 bases from J, the junction kept 7 bases outside the gene matches. The DNA for the CDR3 is TGCGCCAGCAGCTTTGGACAGGCGCTTGACTATGGCTACACCTTC. Protein: CASSFGQALDYGYTF. Based on the CDR3 plus reference TRBV5-1 and TRBJ1-2, the full variable domain is KAGVTQTPRYLIKTRGQQVTLSCSPISGHRSVSWYQQTPGQGLQFLFEYFSETQRNKGNFPGRFSGRQFSNSRSEMNVSTLELGDSALYLCASSFGQALDYGYTFGSGTRLTVV.

In its sample, this clone was seen a few times. The chain carries TRBV6-5 and TRBJ2-7; a weak D match, TRBD1 (5 bases). Germline CDR1 MNHEY, CDR2 SVGAGI. Trimming cost V 0 bases and J 2 bases, with 8 bases left between them. CDR3 length: 14 amino acids. The CDR3 is CASSYSGRAYEQYF. CDR3 nucleotide sequence: TGTGCCAGCAGTTACTCAGGCAGGGCCTACGAGCAGTACTTC.

This clone was recorded only once. This chain connects TRBV27 to TRBJ2-2, with TRBD2 matching 9 bases. V dropped 1 base and J dropped 3; count of bases not matched to a gene: 6. Germline CDR1 is MNHEY and CDR2 is SMNVEV (reference sequence). The CDR3 sequence is 17 residues long. The CDR3 protein is CASSLFLAGDYTGELFF. The CDR3 DNA reads as TGTGCCAGCAGTTTATTCTTAGCGGGAGACTACACCGGGGAGCTGTTTTTT.

The chain has TRBV27 and TRBJ2-7, with 10 positions matching TRBD2. The V segment lost 2 bases and the J segment 4 bases; nucleotides outside the gene matches: 5. The CDR3 is made up of 15 amino acids. Germline CDR1 is MNHEY and CDR2 is SMNVEV (reference sequence). The CDR3 reads CASSLVTSGEYEQYF. Here the CDR3 DNA reads TGTGCCAGCAGTTTAGTAACTAGCGGGGAATACGAGCAGTACTTC.

This rearrangement joins TRBV11-2 to TRBJ1-1, with a tentative D call TRBD1 (6 bases). The CDR3 is 13 amino acids. Trimming stripped 7 bases from V and 4 bases from J, with 13 bases between. Germline CDR1 SGHAT, CDR2 FQNNGV. In DNA, the CDR3 is TGTGCCAGCACTCGAGGGGGGGCCACTGAAGCTTTCTTT. This gives the protein CASTRGGATEAFF.

The count of this clone is one. The sample has other DNA sequences that encode this CDR3 too. The rearrangement links TRBV5-1 to TRBJ1-1; D not certain. V was cut by 4 bases and J by 1 base, with 5 bases left in between. This CDR3 comprises 12 residues. Germline CDR1 is SGHRS and CDR2 is YFSETQ. The CDR3 sequence is CASSPGNTEAFF. The DNA of the CDR3 is TGCGCCAGCAGCCCAGGGAACACTGAAGCTTTCTTT.

The J gene is TRBJ1-5, the V gene TRBV7-9, with D unresolved. Trimming removed 4 bases from V and 4 bases from J, with 5 bases in between. Germline assignment: CDR1 SEHNR and CDR2 FQNEAQ (reference sequence). The CDR3 is made up of 12 amino acids. The CDR3 loop reads CASSSPNQPQHF. The CDR3, as DNA: TGTGCCAGCAGCTCCCCTAATCAGCCCCAGCATTTT.

This clone was detected once. V usage is TRBV5-5 and J usage is TRBJ1-5; tentatively, D is TRBD1 (6 bases). V shed 1 base and J shed 4 bases, with 9 bases lying between them. Germline lookup yields CDR1 SGHKS and CDR2 YYEKEE (reference sequence). This CDR3 comprises 14 residues. The CDR3 DNA reads TGTGCCAGCAGCTTGAGCGACAGGAATCAGCCCCAGCATTTT. Protein sequence: CASSLSDRNQPQHF.

The chain joins TRBV30 to TRBJ2-7, with 9 bases lining up with TRBD1. V gave up 2 bases and J gave up 1 base; unmatched junction bases: 9. CDR1 is GTSNPN, CDR2 SVGIG, per germline (reference sequence). The CDR3 covers 16 residues. This chain's CDR3 is CAWSLGGQGGSYEQYF. CDR3 in DNA: TGTGCCTGGAGTCTCGGGGGACAGGGAGGGTCCTACGAGCAGTACTTC.

V is TRBV28 and J is TRBJ1-2; 10 nucleotides align to TRBD1. Trimming removed 1 base from V and 8 bases from J; junction bases left unmatched: 16. This CDR3 contains 18 residues. Germline V CDR1 and CDR2: MDHEN, SYDVKM. The CDR3 DNA is TGTGCCAGCAGTTTATTCGTTGGACAGGGGGGCCTTTTCCGAGGCTACACCTTC. The encoded protein is CASSLFVGQGGLFRGYTF.

The CDR3, as DNA: TGTGCCAGCAGCAGACTAGCGGGGACCAGCACAGATACGCAGTATTTT. Translating gives CASSRLAGTSTDTQYF. The rearrangement uses TRBV28 and TRBJ2-3, with 11 bases matching TRBD2. The CDR3 is made up of 16 amino acids. Trimming removed 6 bases from V and 0 bases from J; junction bases left unmatched: 5. Germline values: CDR1 MDHEN, CDR2 SYDVKM. The whole variable domain, filled in from reference TRBV28 and TRBJ2-3, reads DVKVTQSSRYLVKRTGEKVFLECVQDMDHENMFWYRQDPGLGLRLIYFSYDVKMKEKGDIPEGYSVSREKKERFSLILESASTNQTSMYLCASSRLAGTSTDTQYFGPGTRLTVL.

The rearrangement links TRBV27 to TRBJ1-5, with D possibly TRBD1 on 5 matching bases. Germline V CDR1 and CDR2: MNHEY, SMNVEV (reference sequence). Trimming took off 8 bases at V and 2 bases at J, with 10 bases between the two ends. This CDR3 is built from 13 residues. The DNA of the CDR3 is TGTGCCAGCCGCCCGGGGGGCAATCAGCCCCAGCATTTT. Translating gives CASRPGGNQPQHF.

This clone occurred once. The chain carries TRBV7-8 and TRBJ2-5; 8 bases are shared with TRBD2. J was trimmed by 2 bases and V by 3 bases; bases with no gene match: 2. The length of the CDR3 is 14 residues. Germline V CDR1 and CDR2: SGHVS, FQNEAQ. In DNA, the CDR3 is TGTGCCAGCAGCTTGGAGCGGGGGCAAGAGACCCAGTACTTC. Translated, it gives CASSLERGQETQYF.